Below, 21 T cell receptor beta chains from the same sample are listed, as sequenced in a study of blood T cell repertoires in COVID-19 (dated by TCRdb to 2020 to 2021). Libraries were built with the immunoSEQ multiplex PCR assay. The immuneACCESS repertoire file appears here via TCRdb, limited to in-frame rearrangements. These files lack a portion of the clones; in checked studies, under half of the deficit traces to unresolved V genes, and the cause of the others is not known. For this sample the table gives tens of thousands of clones, of which roughly 85% were detected only once. The top ten hold approximately 30% of the sample. Sequenced sample: peripheral blood. The source is a human donor in a cohort sampled during active COVID-19.

V gene TRBV7-9 combines with J gene TRBJ1-2; tentative D call: TRBD1 (6 bases). The germline V gene encodes CDR1 SEHNR and CDR2 FQNEAQ (reference sequence). V was clipped by 3 bases and J by 3 bases, with 14 bases between them. There are 15 residues in the CDR3. The DNA of the CDR3 is TGTGCCAGCAGCTTTTGGTGGGACACAGACTATGGCTACACCTTC. Translating it yields CASSFWWDTDYGYTF.

As regards this clone: The junction departs from germline at one end; a sequencing error may be responsible. The chain recombines TRBV7-7 with TRBJ2-1; 12 bases match TRBD2. Per germline, CDR1 SSHAT and CDR2 FNYEAQ (reference sequence). CDR3 length: 18 amino acids. The CDR3 region is CASSWGTSGLSSYNEQFF. The CDR3 region has the DNA TGTGCTAGCAGCTGGGGGACTAGCGGGCTGAGCTCCTACAATGAGCAGTTCTTC.

V is TRBV9 and J is TRBJ2-1; 7 bases map to TRBD2. Germline V gene sequence: CDR1 SGDLS, CDR2 YYNGEE. V dropped 2 bases and J dropped 7; count of bases not matched to a gene: 3. The length of the CDR3 is 13 residues. CDR3 sequence reads: CASSVGGSNEQFF. In nucleotides, the CDR3 is TGTGCCAGCAGCGTGGGGGGGTCGAATGAGCAGTTCTTC.

The genes are TRBV7-2 and TRBJ2-5, with TRBD2 matching 7 bases. The ends lost 1 base at V and 5 bases at J; junction bases unmatched: 10. Germline CDR1 and CDR2: SGHTA and FQGNSA. This CDR3 comprises 16 residues. For the CDR3, the DNA is TGTGCCAGCAGCTTAGGCCCCGGCGGGAGTGGGGAGACCCAGTACTTC. This gives the protein CASSLGPGGSGETQYF.

The chain couples TRBV24-1 to TRBJ2-3, with D maybe TRBD1 (6 bases). Trimming left V 4 bases short and J 3 bases short, with 13 bases between. The germline V gene encodes CDR1 KGHDR and CDR2 SFDVKD. The CDR3 sequence is 15 residues long. The CDR3 sequence: CATSDPGQGTDTQYF. The CDR3 region has the DNA TGTGCCACCAGTGACCCGGGACAAGGAACAGATACGCAGTATTTT.

The chain recombines TRBV6-5 with TRBJ2-3; the match to TRBD2 covers 9 bases. Germline-derived CDR1 and CDR2 are MNHEY and SVGAGI. J was trimmed by 5 bases and V by 8 bases; bases with no gene match: 5. The CDR3 totals 13 residues. The CDR3 protein is CASVAGDIDTQYF. In DNA, the CDR3 is TGTGCCAGCGTAGCGGGAGATATAGATACGCAGTATTTT.

The chain uses TRBV24-1 and TRBJ2-3; TRBD2 agrees at 13 bases. This CDR3 contains 16 residues. Losses at the gene ends were 3 bases for V and 5 bases for J; bases not matched to a gene: 4. Germline V gene data show CDR1 as KGHDR and CDR2 as SFDVKD. CDR3 protein: CATSDRLAGGVDTQYF. In DNA form, the CDR3 reads TGTGCCACCAGTGATCGACTAGCGGGAGGTGTAGATACGCAGTATTTT.

The genes are TRBV29-1 and TRBJ1-1; 7 bases fit TRBD1. Germline CDR1 and CDR2: SQVTM and ANQGSEA. J lost 1 base, V lost 6 bases, and 8 bases had no gene match. This CDR3 is 14 amino acids long. The CDR3 sequence is CSVIREGANTEAFF. The CDR3 bases are TGCAGCGTCATCCGCGAGGGGGCGAACACTGAAGCTTTCTTT.

The chain uses TRBV6-5 and TRBJ2-2; 9 nucleotides match TRBD1. The CDR3 is 15 amino acids. J was trimmed by 2 bases and V by 6 bases; bases with no gene match: 4. Germline CDR1 reads MNHEY; CDR2 reads SVGAGI. CDR3 sequence reads: CASSPDRGNTGELFF. CDR3 coding DNA: TGTGCCAGCAGCCCGGACAGGGGTAACACCGGGGAGCTGTTTTTT.

J is TRBJ1-1 and V is TRBV11-3; the D gene is possibly TRBD1 (6 bases). V lost 1 base and J 1 base, leaving 10 bases between the germline ends. Germline CDR1 reads SGHNT; CDR2 reads YENEEA. The CDR3 totals 15 residues. The CDR3 is CASSLGGHPNTEAFF. In DNA, the CDR3 is TGTGCCAGCAGCTTAGGGGGACACCCGAACACTGAAGCTTTCTTT.

This chain joins TRBV7-8 and TRBJ1-2, with TRBD1 as a possible D gene (5 bases). Trimming pared 5 bases from V and 7 bases from J, leaving 20 bases between. CDR1 and CDR2 from the germline V gene are SGHVS and FQNEAQ. The CDR3 has 15 residues. CDR3 sequence reads: CASSPTGGLVSGYTF. In nucleotides, the CDR3 is TGTGCCAGCAGCCCCACGGGGGGGTTAGTATCTGGCTACACCTTC.

CDR3 coding DNA: TGTGCCAGCAGTGGAAGATTCAGGGGTGGCGAAAAACTGTTTTTT. Its protein is CASSGRFRGGEKLFF. The chain is built from TRBV6-2 or TRBV6-3 and TRBJ1-4; TRBD1 might be the D (6 bases). CDR1 and CDR2 from the germline V gene are MNHEY and SVGEGT. Between the trimmed V and J ends, which lost 5 bases and 8 bases, there was a span of 18 bases. The CDR3 length is 15 residues.

V is TRBV4-1 and J is TRBJ2-2; TRBD2 is a possible D gene (5 bases). The germline V gene has CDR1 MGHRA and CDR2 YSYEKL. V lost 0 bases, J lost 7 bases, and 6 bases lay in between. The CDR3 covers 13 residues. The CDR3 here is CASSQDGLGELFF. The CDR3 nucleotides are TGCGCCAGCAGCCAAGATGGACTCGGGGAGCTGTTTTTT.

V is TRBV6-6 and J is TRBJ1-3; no definite D call. The CDR3 runs 14 residues. Trimming shortened V by 6 bases and J by 2 bases, and 11 bases separated the two germline ends. Germline V gene sequence: CDR1 MNHNY, CDR2 SVGAGI (reference sequence). The CDR3 loop is CASSAGQAGNTIYF. The CDR3 DNA follows: TGTGCCAGCAGCGCGGGTCAGGCTGGAAACACCATATATTTT.

This sequence joins TRBV27 and TRBJ2-1; 9 bases are shared with TRBD2. J gave up 7 bases and V 9 bases, and 16 bases lay outside the gene matches. CDR3 length equals 16 residues. Germline lookup yields CDR1 MNHEY and CDR2 SMNVEV (reference sequence). The CDR3: CASSPMGLAGPNEQFF. The CDR3 bases are TGTGCCAGTTCACCCATGGGCCTAGCGGGACCTAATGAGCAGTTCTTC.

V usage is TRBV5-1 and J usage is TRBJ2-3, with 7 bases lining up with TRBD1. V gave up 5 bases and J gave up 0 bases; unmatched junction bases: 6. This CDR3 has 15 residues. CDR1 SGHRS and CDR2 YFSETQ come from the germline V gene. The CDR3 sequence is CASRRDSSSTDTQYF. CDR3 coding DNA: TGCGCCAGCAGACGGGACAGTTCTAGCACAGATACGCAGTATTTT.

This chain joins TRBV6-1 and TRBJ1-1, with TRBD1 as a possible D gene (6 bases). The CDR3 runs to 12 residues. Germline V CDR1 and CDR2: MNHNS, SASEGT. Trimming took off 0 bases at V and 10 bases at J, with 9 bases between the two ends. For the CDR3, the DNA is TGTGCCAGCAGTGAAGCGGGGGCCCGAGCTTTCTTT. Translated, it gives CASSEAGARAFF.

The gene calls are TRBV7-2 and TRBJ1-3, with D unclear. Germline lookup yields CDR1 SGHTA and CDR2 FQGNSA. This CDR3 has 13 residues. V was clipped by 1 base and J by 8 bases, with 9 bases between them. CDR3 loop: CASSLGALDTIYF. DNA for the CDR3: TGTGCCAGCAGCTTAGGGGCCCTGGACACCATATATTTT.

The chain recombines TRBV11-2 with TRBJ1-6; D possibly corresponds to TRBD1 (6 bases). Germline V gene sequence: CDR1 SGHAT, CDR2 FQNNGV. Trimming stripped 4 bases from V and 6 bases from J, with 10 bases between. The CDR3 covers 14 residues. The CDR3 loop reads CASSSGQPNSPLHF. As DNA, the CDR3 is TGTGCCAGCAGCTCTGGACAGCCTAATTCACCCCTCCACTTT.

The chain joins TRBV9 to TRBJ1-2; D is uncertain. The CDR3 extends over 15 amino acids. Per the germline V gene, CDR1 is SGDLS and CDR2 is YYNGEE. Trimming shortened V by 4 bases and J by 5 bases, and 18 bases separated the two germline ends. The CDR3 loop is CASSSQTLQPYGYTF. For the CDR3, the DNA is TGTGCCAGCAGCTCTCAGACTCTACAACCTTATGGCTACACCTTC.

The V call is TRBV7-9, the J call TRBJ1-2, with D hard to call. Per the germline V gene, CDR1 is SEHNR and CDR2 is FQNEAQ (reference sequence). This CDR3 region has 13 residues. The ends were cut back, 3 bases at V and 2 bases at J, with 7 bases in the middle. CDR3 coding DNA: TGTGCCAGCAGCTTCGGGGTAAACTATGGCTACACCTTC. This translates into CASSFGVNYGYTF.